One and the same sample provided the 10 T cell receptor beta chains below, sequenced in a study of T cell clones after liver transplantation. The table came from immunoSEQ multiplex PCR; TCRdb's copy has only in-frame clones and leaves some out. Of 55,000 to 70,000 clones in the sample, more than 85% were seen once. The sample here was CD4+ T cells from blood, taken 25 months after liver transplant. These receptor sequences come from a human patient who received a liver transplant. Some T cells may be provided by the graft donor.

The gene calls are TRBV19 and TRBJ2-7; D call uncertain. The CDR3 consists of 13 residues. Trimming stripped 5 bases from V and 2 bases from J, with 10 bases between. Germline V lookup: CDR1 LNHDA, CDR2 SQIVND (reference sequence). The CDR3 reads CASSPGGAYEQYF. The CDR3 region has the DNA TGTGCCAGTAGTCCCGGCGGTGCCTACGAGCAGTACTTC.

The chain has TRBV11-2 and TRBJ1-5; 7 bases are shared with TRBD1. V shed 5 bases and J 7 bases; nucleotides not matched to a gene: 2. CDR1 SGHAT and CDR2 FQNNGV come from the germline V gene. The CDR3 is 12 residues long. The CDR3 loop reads CASSQGGQPQHF. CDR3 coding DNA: TGTGCCAGCAGCCAGGGGGGGCAGCCCCAGCATTTT.

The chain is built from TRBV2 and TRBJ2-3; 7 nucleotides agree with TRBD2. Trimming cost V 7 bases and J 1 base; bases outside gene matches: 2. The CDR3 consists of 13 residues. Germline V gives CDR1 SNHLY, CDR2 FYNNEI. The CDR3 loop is CASNREGTDTQYF. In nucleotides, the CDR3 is TGTGCCAGCAACCGGGAGGGCACAGATACGCAGTATTTT.

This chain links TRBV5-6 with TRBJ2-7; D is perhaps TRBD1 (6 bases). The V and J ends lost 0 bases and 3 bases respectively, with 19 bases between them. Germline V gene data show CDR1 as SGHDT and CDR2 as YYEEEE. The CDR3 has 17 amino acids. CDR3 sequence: CASSLGGLTQGGYEQYF. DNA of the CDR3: TGTGCCAGCAGCTTGGGCGGTCTAACCCAAGGGGGCTACGAGCAGTACTTC.

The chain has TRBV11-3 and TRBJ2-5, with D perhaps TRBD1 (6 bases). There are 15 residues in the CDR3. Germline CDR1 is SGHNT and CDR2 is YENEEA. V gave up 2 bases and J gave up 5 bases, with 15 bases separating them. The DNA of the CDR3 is TGTGCCAGCAGCTTAAGTACAGGGCCCCAGGAGACCCAGTACTTC. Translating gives CASSLSTGPQETQYF.

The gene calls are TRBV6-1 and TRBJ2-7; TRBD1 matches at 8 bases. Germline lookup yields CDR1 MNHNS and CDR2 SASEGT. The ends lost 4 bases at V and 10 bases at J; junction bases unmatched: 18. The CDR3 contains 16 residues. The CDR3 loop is CASSGRQGKTLTRQYF. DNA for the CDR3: TGTGCCAGCAGTGGGCGACAGGGGAAGACGTTGACGAGACAGTACTTC.

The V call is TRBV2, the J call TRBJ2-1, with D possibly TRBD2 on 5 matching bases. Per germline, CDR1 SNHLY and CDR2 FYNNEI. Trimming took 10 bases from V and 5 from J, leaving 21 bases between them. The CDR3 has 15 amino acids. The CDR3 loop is CATLSERLSNNEQFF. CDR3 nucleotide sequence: TGTGCCACGCTTTCGGAGCGGCTGTCAAACAATGAGCAGTTCTTC.

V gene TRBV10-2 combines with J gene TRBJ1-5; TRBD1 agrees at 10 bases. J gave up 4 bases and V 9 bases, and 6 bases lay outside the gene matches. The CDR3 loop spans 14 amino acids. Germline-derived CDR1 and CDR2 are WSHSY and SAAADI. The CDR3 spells CASRQGAGNQPQHF. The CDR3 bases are TGCGCCAGTAGACAGGGGGCTGGGAATCAGCCCCAGCATTTT.

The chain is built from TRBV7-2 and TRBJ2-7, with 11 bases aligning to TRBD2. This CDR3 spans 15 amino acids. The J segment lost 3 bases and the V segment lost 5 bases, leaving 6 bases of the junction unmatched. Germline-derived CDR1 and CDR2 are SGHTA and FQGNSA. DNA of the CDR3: TGTGCCAGCAGCCTGGGACTAGCGGACTTCTACGAGCAGTACTTC. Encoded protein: CASSLGLADFYEQYF.

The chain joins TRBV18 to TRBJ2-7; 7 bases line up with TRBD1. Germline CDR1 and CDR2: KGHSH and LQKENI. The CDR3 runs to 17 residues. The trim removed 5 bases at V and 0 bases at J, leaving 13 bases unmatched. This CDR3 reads CASSFPRGGGDSYEQYF. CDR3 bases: TGTGCCAGCTCATTCCCTCGAGGGGGCGGAGACTCCTACGAGCAGTACTTC.